This T cell receptor beta chain was observed in a study of CD8+ T cells in alopecia areata. Study in general: Among treated patients, oral tofacitinib was administered at 5 to 10 mg twice daily.

Indicated treatment: oral pan-JAK inhibitor, 5-10 mg twice daily. Cell sorting on a FACSAria was used to separate CD4+ and CD8+ T cells from the PBMCs. RNA was extracted and reverse transcribed into cDNA as the sequencing template. The assay was immunoSEQ multiplex PCR, and TCRdb's table has in-frame clones only and misses some. This sample has about 40,000 clones, with just under 95% found just once. With respect to this clone: The antigen is undetermined.

Findings of the study overall: Throughout tofacitinib, many expanded lesional clones continued to persist in scalp and blood.

Losses at the gene ends were 3 bases for V and 6 bases for J; bases not matched to a gene: 5. The CDR3 length is 15 residues. The germline CDR1 and CDR2 sequences are SEHNR and FQNEAQ (reference sequence). The TCR was taken from a human donor with alopecia areata. The V call is TRBV7-9, the J call TRBJ2-1; TRBD2 aligns across 10 bases. This specimen was CD8+ T cells sorted from blood, taken at week 24, from a patient treated with tofacitinib. CDR3 region: CASSFGTSVFNEQFF. CDR3 nucleotides: TGTGCCAGCAGCTTCGGGACTAGCGTCTTCAATGAGCAGTTCTTC.